These 19 T cell receptor beta chains share one sample of origin, sequenced in a study of blood T cell repertoires in COVID-19. The data were produced by immunoSEQ multiplex PCR, yet TCRdb's version contains in-frame clones alone and is incomplete. The sample holds about 230,000 clones, approximately 88% seen once. The source material was peripheral blood. These receptors were obtained from a man aged 35 to 55 with acute or convalescent COVID-19.

CDR3 residues: CASSQEQGNSGANVLTF. The CDR3 coding sequence is TGTGCCAGCAGCCAAGAACAGGGAAACTCTGGGGCCAACGTCCTGACTTTC. The chain employs TRBV4-2 and TRBJ2-6; TRBD1 is a possible D gene (6 bases). The CDR3 totals 17 residues. Per germline, CDR1 LGHNA and CDR2 YNFKEQ. Trimming cost V 0 bases and J 0 bases, with 9 bases left between them.

The V call is TRBV25-1, the J call TRBJ1-1; 8 bases fit TRBD1. Trimming cost V 1 base and J 5 bases; bases outside gene matches: 3. CDR1 is MGHDK and CDR2 is SYGVNS in the germline V gene. The CDR3 loop spans 14 amino acids. CDR3 sequence: CASSESQGATEAFF. The CDR3 DNA sequence: TGTGCCAGCAGTGAATCCCAGGGGGCAACTGAAGCTTTCTTT.

J is TRBJ1-1 and V is TRBV5-8; 9 nucleotides line up with TRBD1. Trimming at V came to 6 bases and at J to 10 bases, leaving 10 bases not matched to a gene. The CDR3 consists of 13 residues. In germline, CDR1 is SGHTS, CDR2 YDEGEE. The DNA for the CDR3 is TGTGCCAGCATGGACAGGGGCCGGGTACGAGCTTTCTTT. It yields the protein CASMDRGRVRAFF.

V and J are TRBV6-2 or TRBV6-3 and TRBJ2-3; D perhaps matches TRBD2 (5 bases). Looked up from germline, CDR1 is MNHEY and CDR2 is SVGEGT. V was shortened by 6 bases and J by 6 bases, with 10 bases between the two germline ends. CDR3 length: 12 amino acids. CDR3 bases: TGTGCCAGCAGCCCTAGCCGCGATACGCAGTATTTT. The encoded protein is CASSPSRDTQYF.

The J gene is TRBJ2-7, the V gene TRBV6-1, with 13 nucleotides matching TRBD2. Trimming cost V 4 bases and J 7 bases; bases outside gene matches: 10. Germline V gene lookup returns CDR1 MNHNS and CDR2 SASEGT. This CDR3 comprises 16 residues. The CDR3 nucleotides are TGTGCCAGCAGTGGTCGGACTAGCGGGAGTTTGGATGAGCAGTACTTC. This encodes CASSGRTSGSLDEQYF.

The chain links TRBV19 to TRBJ1-1, with TRBD1 as a possible D gene (5 bases). CDR3 length: 14 residues. Per the germline V gene, CDR1 is LNHDA and CDR2 is SQIVND (reference sequence). V dropped 6 bases and J dropped 0 bases, with 11 bases sitting between them. The CDR3 DNA reads TGTGCCAGTAGGATTGGGGGGATGAACACTGAAGCTTTCTTT. This encodes CASRIGGMNTEAFF.

The chain joins TRBV6-5 to TRBJ1-2; D is possibly TRBD1 (6 bases). V lost 6 bases, J lost 4 bases, and 15 bases lay in between. This CDR3 region has 14 residues. Germline assignment: CDR1 MNHEY and CDR2 SVGAGI. As DNA, the CDR3 is TGTGCCAGCAGCCAGGCGCGGGGGGCCTATGGCTACACCTTC. Protein product: CASSQARGAYGYTF.

This rearrangement joins TRBV11-2 to TRBJ1-1, with 8 nucleotides matching TRBD1. CDR3 length: 15 amino acids. V was clipped by 5 bases and J by 0 bases; unmatched bases: 5. Germline CDR1 reads SGHAT; CDR2 reads FQNNGV. In DNA, the CDR3 is TGTGCCAGCAGCCCGAGACAGGGGATGAACACTGAAGCTTTCTTT. Protein product: CASSPRQGMNTEAFF.

This chain connects TRBV19 to TRBJ2-1; D remains ambiguous. CDR1 and CDR2 (germline): LNHDA, SQIVND (reference sequence). With 1 base removed from V and 2 bases from J, the gap between germline ends came to 6 bases. The CDR3 is 14 residues long. The chain's CDR3 is CASSIGAPYNEQFF. As DNA, the CDR3 is TGTGCCAGTAGTATAGGGGCCCCCTACAATGAGCAGTTCTTC.

In this sample, this clone turned up once. The chain couples TRBV3-1 (or the pseudogene TRBV3-2) to TRBJ2-5; the D gene is possibly TRBD2 (6 bases). The germline V and J ends were trimmed by 2 bases and 0 bases, with 10 bases remaining between them. Germline loops: CDR1 LGHDT, CDR2 YNNKEL (reference sequence). The CDR3 is 15 amino acids. CDR3 nucleotide sequence: TGTGCCAGCAGCCAAACCCGGACTAACCAAGAGACCCAGTACTTC. Its translation is CASSQTRTNQETQYF.

The rearrangement joins TRBV5-6 to TRBJ2-2; D possibly corresponds to TRBD1 (6 bases). Germline values: CDR1 SGHDT, CDR2 YYEEEE. The CDR3 runs to 14 residues. V was clipped by 0 bases and J by 6 bases, with 9 bases between them. The CDR3, as DNA: TGTGCCAGCAGCTTGGCAGGGGTCGCCGGGGAGCTGTTTTTT. Protein product: CASSLAGVAGELFF.

This chain uses TRBV6-5 with TRBJ1-2; possible D gene TRBD1, 6 bases. V gave up 6 bases and J gave up 2 bases, with 10 bases separating them. The germline CDR1 and CDR2 sequences are MNHEY and SVGAGI. CDR3 length: 13 amino acids. CDR3 DNA sequence: TGTGCCAGCAGGATCGACAGGAACTATGGCTACACCTTC. Translated, it gives CASRIDRNYGYTF.

The V and J genes are TRBV5-1 and TRBJ2-5; TRBD1 agrees at 9 bases. This CDR3 contains 17 residues. V lost 6 bases, J lost 0 bases, and 12 bases stayed unmatched. The germline V gene encodes CDR1 SGHRS and CDR2 YFSETQ. The CDR3 region is CASTPGRQGGYQETQYF. CDR3 DNA sequence: TGCGCCAGCACACCCGGACGACAGGGGGGGTACCAAGAGACCCAGTACTTC.

The CDR3 here is CASSLLGILYNEQFF. As DNA, the CDR3 is TGTGCCAGCAGCTTGCTAGGCATCCTGTACAATGAGCAGTTCTTC. The V gene is TRBV11-2, the J gene TRBJ2-1; no reliable D call. This CDR3 region has 15 residues. V shed 3 bases and J shed 4 bases, with 13 bases lying between them. Germline loops: CDR1 SGHAT, CDR2 FQNNGV.

The chain links TRBV15 to TRBJ1-2; the D gene is possibly TRBD1 (5 bases). This CDR3 is built from 14 residues. Germline loops: CDR1 LNHNV, CDR2 YYDKDF (reference sequence). The V end was cut by 3 bases, the J end by 4 bases, with 12 bases between. CDR3 nucleotides: TGTGCCACCAGCAGGGGCGGGGACGGCTATGGCTACACCTTC. This codes for CATSRGGDGYGYTF.

CDR3 nucleotide sequence: TGTGCCCGCCTATCTTGGGTCGGGACAGGGGACTTCAACTATGGCTACACCTTC. Its translation: CARLSWVGTGDFNYGYTF. V usage is TRBV30 and J usage is TRBJ1-2, with TRBD1 identical over 10 bases. V lost 8 bases to trimming and J lost 2 bases; unmatched junction nucleotides: 20. CDR3 length equals 18 residues. Per the germline V gene, CDR1 is GTSNPN and CDR2 is SVGIG (reference sequence).

The V call is TRBV7-6, the J call TRBJ1-1; TRBD1 might be the D (5 bases). Trimming removed 1 base from V and 1 base from J, with 13 bases in between. Germline V gene lookup returns CDR1 SGHVS and CDR2 FNYEAQ. The CDR3 consists of 16 residues. CDR3 in DNA: TGTGCCAGCAGCTTAGTAGGTACAGGCGGGAACACTGAAGCTTTCTTT. Translated, it gives CASSLVGTGGNTEAFF.

The V gene is TRBV21-1, the J gene TRBJ2-7; the D call of TRBD2 is as the table states it, not checked on the DNA. TRBV21-1 is listed as a pseudogene. This CDR3 contains 16 residues. Written as DNA, the CDR3 is TGTGCCAGCAGCCTAAATAGACTAGCGGAGTACTACGAGCAGTACTTC. Translating gives CASSLNRLAEYYEQYF.

The CDR3 DNA is TGTGCCAGCAGCTTAGGAGGGGGCCCTGAAGCTTTCTTT. Amino acid sequence: CASSLGGGPEAFF. The chain employs TRBV11-2 and TRBJ1-1; 7 bases match TRBD1. This CDR3 spans 13 amino acids. Germline loops: CDR1 SGHAT, CDR2 FQNNGV. The ends lost 1 base at V and 6 bases at J; junction bases unmatched: 2.